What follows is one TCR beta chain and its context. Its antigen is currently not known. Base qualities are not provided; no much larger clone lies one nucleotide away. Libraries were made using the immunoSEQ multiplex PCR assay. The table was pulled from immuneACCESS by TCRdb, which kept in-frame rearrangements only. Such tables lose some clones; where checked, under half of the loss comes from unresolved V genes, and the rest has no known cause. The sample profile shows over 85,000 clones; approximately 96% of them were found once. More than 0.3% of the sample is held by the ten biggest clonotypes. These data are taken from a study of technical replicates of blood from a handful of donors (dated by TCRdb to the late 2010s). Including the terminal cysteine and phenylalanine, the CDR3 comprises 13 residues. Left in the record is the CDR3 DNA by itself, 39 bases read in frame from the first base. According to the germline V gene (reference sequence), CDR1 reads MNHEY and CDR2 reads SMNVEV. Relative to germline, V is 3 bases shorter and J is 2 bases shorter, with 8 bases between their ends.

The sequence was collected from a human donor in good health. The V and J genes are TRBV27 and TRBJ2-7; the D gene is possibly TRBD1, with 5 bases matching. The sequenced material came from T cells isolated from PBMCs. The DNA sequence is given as TGTGCCAGCAGTTTGGGGCTTACCTACGAGCAGTACTTC. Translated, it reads CASSLGLTYEQYF.